Below are 17 T cell receptor beta chains sequenced from a single sample in a study of CD8+CD57+ T cells in acquired aplastic anemia (dated by TCRdb to about 2018). Sequencing relied on an Illumina HiSeq 2000. Genomic DNA was used as template for profiling of TCR beta VDJ combinations and CDR3 sequences. TCRdb reran the public reads through fastp at Q25 and MiXCR, keeping productive beta chains. For every CDR3 protein sequence, its rows merge into one entry that carries the most common genes and DNA. The sample records about 62,000 distinct CDR3 sequences, about 56% of which are singletons. The ten largest clones capture less than 2.5% of the sample. The specimen was sorted CD4+, CD8+, or CD8+CD57+ T cells (not recorded which) from PBMCs. Every receptor here comes from a human donor in good health, serving as a control.

This clonotype is deemed medium-sized. The chain joins TRBV20-1 to TRBJ2-7; D is unclear. Germline loops: CDR1 DFQATT, CDR2 SNEGSKA (reference sequence). V gave up 3 bases and J gave up 1 base, with 1 base separating them. This CDR3 is 10 amino acids long. Here the CDR3 reads CSASSYEQYF. CDR3 DNA: TGCAGTGCTAGTTCCTACGAGCAGTACTTC.

This clonotype was detected many times. The rearrangement links TRBV9 to TRBJ2-3; the match to TRBD2 covers 11 bases. The germline gives CDR1 SGDLS, CDR2 YYNGEE. Unmatched junction bases numbered 10, after V lost 3 bases and J lost 4 bases. CDR3 size: 17 residues. For the CDR3, the DNA is TGTGCCAGCAGCGAGACTAGCGGGAATAGAAATGCAGATACGCAGTATTTT. This translates into CASSETSGNRNADTQYF.

The sample holds many counts of this clonotype. V gene TRBV6-5 combines with J gene TRBJ2-7; D not resolved. This CDR3 region has 13 residues. With 0 bases removed from V and 4 bases from J, the gap between germline ends came to 7 bases. The germline CDR1 and CDR2 sequences are MNHEY and SVGAGI. The CDR3 spells CASSYSGVYEQYF. The CDR3 bases are TGTGCCAGCAGTTACTCCGGTGTTTACGAGCAGTACTTC.

The J gene is TRBJ2-1, the V gene TRBV19; D is ambiguous. Trimming pared 3 bases from V and 9 bases from J, leaving 12 bases between. Germline V gives CDR1 LNHDA, CDR2 SQIVND (reference sequence). This CDR3 spans 13 amino acids. The CDR3 bases are TGTGCCAGTAGTATTGGGGTGGGAAGTGAGCAGTTCTTC. Translated: CASSIGVGSEQFF.

This clonotype was recorded many times. The rearrangement uses TRBV5-1 and TRBJ2-1; D may be TRBD1 (7 bases). Per the germline V gene, CDR1 is SGHRS and CDR2 is YFSETQ. The CDR3 extends over 15 amino acids. V was cut by 4 bases and J by 2 bases, with 13 bases left in between. As DNA, the CDR3 is TGCGCCAGCAGCCCGGCGGGACAGACCTACAATGAGCAGTTCTTC. Translated, it gives CASSPAGQTYNEQFF.

The J gene is TRBJ2-7, the V gene TRBV6-5; D gene uncertain. Germline V lookup: CDR1 MNHEY, CDR2 SVGAGI. The V and J ends lost 3 bases and 2 bases respectively, with 17 bases between them. This CDR3 spans 16 amino acids. CDR3 nucleotides: TGTGCCAGCAGTTATCGGTCACCCACCACACCCTACGAGCAGTACTTC. Amino acid sequence: CASSYRSPTTPYEQYF.

This clonotype has only a few counts. The CDR3 here is CASSLEDNSYEQYF. CDR3 nucleotide sequence: TGTGCCAGCAGCTTAGAGGACAACTCCTACGAGCAGTACTTC. The rearrangement joins TRBV7-3 to TRBJ2-7, with D possibly TRBD1 on 5 matching bases. V dropped 2 bases and J dropped 0 bases, with 8 bases sitting between them. Per the germline V gene, CDR1 is SGHTA and CDR2 is FQGTGA. This CDR3 region has 14 residues.

This clonotype is a singleton in its sample. The chain combines TRBV11-2 with TRBJ2-5, with 9 bases that match TRBD2. There are 14 residues in the CDR3. Germline CDR1 SGHAT, CDR2 FQNNGV. CDR3 in amino acids: CDREPGAGGETQYF. Written as DNA, the CDR3 is TGTGACCGTGAGCCTGGTGCGGGAGGGGAGACCCAGTACTTC.

Here the CDR3 DNA reads TGTGCCAGCAGCGTACAGTTGAGGGGGCCGGGTGGCTACACCTTC. Its translation: CASSVQLRGPGGYTF. V and J are TRBV7-9 and TRBJ1-2; 7 bases match TRBD1. Germline trimming cut 5 bases from V and 7 bases from J; bases unmatched to any gene: 13. This CDR3 has 15 residues. Per germline, CDR1 SEHNR and CDR2 FQNEAQ (reference sequence).

On this clonotype itself: This may be a read error, as it is one base from a much larger clone. This chain uses TRBV27 with TRBJ1-1, with D perhaps matching TRBD1 (6 bases). The CDR3 consists of 16 residues. V was shortened by 10 bases and J by 0 bases, with 21 bases between the two germline ends. CDR1 is MNHEY and CDR2 is SMNVEV in the germline V gene (reference sequence). CDR3 sequence reads: CATRKIGGEMNTEAFF. The CDR3 DNA sequence: TGTGCCACCCGGAAGATCGGGGGCGAGATGAACACTGAAGCTTTCTTT.

The sample holds one count of this clonotype. The V call is TRBV5-1, the J call TRBJ2-7; D is uncertain. This CDR3 has 15 residues. Germline values: CDR1 SGHRS, CDR2 YFSETQ. V was clipped by 4 bases and J by 3 bases, with 17 bases between them. This chain's CDR3 is CASSRLGRSGYEQYF. CDR3 in DNA: TGCGCCAGCAGCAGGCTTGGGCGGTCAGGCTACGAGCAGTACTTC.

In its sample, this clonotype was seen a few times. Germline and junction disagree at one end, which may indicate a read error. V and J are TRBV7-2 and TRBJ2-5; D not resolved. Germline V CDR1 and CDR2: SGHTA, FQGNSA. This CDR3 comprises 13 residues. The CDR3 nucleotides read TGTGCCAGCGGCTTGATGGTTCGGGAGACCCAGTACTTC. Its protein product is CASGLMVRETQYF.

To note about this clonotype: Possible read error: a much larger clone is one base away. V usage is TRBV11-1 and J usage is TRBJ2-1; TRBD1 aligns across 11 bases. Germline V gives CDR1 SGHAT, CDR2 FQDESV (reference sequence). The length of the CDR3 is 16 residues. Here the CDR3 reads CASSTMDRGLRNGQFF. CDR3 nucleotide sequence: TGTGCCAGCAGCACGATGGACAGGGGGCTGCGCAATGGGCAGTTCTTC. The full variable domain, rest sourced from reference TRBV11-1 and TRBJ2-1, is EAEVAQSPRYKITEKSQAVAFWCDPISGHATLYWYRQILGQGPELLVQFQDESVVDDSQLPKDRFSAERLKGVDSTLKIQPAELGDSAMYLCASSTMDRGLRNGQFFGPGTRLTVL.

The chain uses TRBV20-1 and TRBJ1-4; D is ambiguous. V shed 3 bases and J shed 8 bases, with 13 bases lying between them. Germline CDR1 reads DFQATT; CDR2 reads SNEGSKA (reference sequence). The CDR3 has 13 amino acids. CDR3 sequence (DNA): TGCAGTGCTAGTCTGGCGGGGAGCGAAAAACTGTTTTTT. Protein sequence: CSASLAGSEKLFF.

The chain combines TRBV7-2 with TRBJ2-7, with a tentative D call TRBD2 (6 bases). Germline V gene data show CDR1 as SGHTA and CDR2 as FQGNSA. Trimming removed 5 bases from V and 3 bases from J, with 17 bases in between. The CDR3 extends over 15 amino acids. The CDR3 loop reads CASSPGDGGSYEQYF. CDR3 DNA sequence: TGTGCCAGCAGCCCAGGCGACGGGGGAAGCTACGAGCAGTACTTC.

This clonotype was observed many times. The chain joins TRBV9 to TRBJ2-5, with TRBD2 matching 7 bases. Germline V CDR1 and CDR2: SGDLS, YYNGEE. V lost 0 bases, J lost 1 base, and 6 bases stayed unmatched. The CDR3 has 16 amino acids. This CDR3 is CASSVGTSSGQETQYF. DNA of the CDR3: TGTGCCAGCAGCGTAGGGACCTCTAGCGGCCAAGAGACCCAGTACTTC. Supplemented by reference TRBV9 and TRBJ2-5, the full variable domain reads DSGVTQTPKHLITATGQRVTLRCSPRSGDLSVYWYQQSLDQGLQFLIQYYNGEERAKGNILERFSAQQFPDLHSELNLSSLELGDSALYFCASSVGTSSGQETQYFGPGTRLLVL.

As concerns this clonotype: At one end, the junction sequence differs from germline, possibly due to a read error. The chain couples TRBV19 to TRBJ2-7; 8 bases are shared with TRBD2. CDR3 length: 14 residues. CDR1 is LNHDA, CDR2 SQIVND, per germline (reference sequence). In DNA, the CDR3 is TGTCCCAGTAGTATGAGCGGGAGTTTCTACGAGCAGTGCTTC. It codes for CPSSMSGSFYEQCF. Combining the CDR3 with reference TRBV19 and TRBJ2-7 gives the whole variable domain DGGITQSPKYLFRKEGQNVTLSCEQNLNHDAMYWYRQDPGQGLRLIYYSQIVNDFQKGDIAEGYSVSREKKESFPLTVTSAQKNPTAFYLCPSSMSGSFYEQCFGPGTRLTVT.